What follows are 6 T cell receptor beta chains derived from one specimen sequenced in a study of radiotherapy plus CTLA-4 blockade in lung cancer. Libraries were prepared by immunoSEQ multiplex PCR; TCRdb keeps only in-frame clonotypes and omits some of them. The sample contains 35,000 to 45,000 clones, roughly three quarters of which appear only once. Material: peripheral blood, obtained from a patient treated with radiotherapy plus ipilimumab. The receptors here all came from a human donor with non-small cell lung cancer whose response to radiotherapy plus ipilimumab could not be evaluated.

This chain joins TRBV7-2 and TRBJ2-5; 9 bases are a match to TRBD1. V lost 0 bases to trimming and J lost 11 bases; unmatched junction nucleotides: 13. The CDR3 is made up of 16 amino acids. The germline V gene has CDR1 SGHTA and CDR2 FQGNSA. The CDR3 bases are TGTGCCAGCAGCTTAGCAGCCCCGGGACAGGGTAAGCCGCAGTACTTC. Its translation: CASSLAAPGQGKPQYF.

The chain recombines TRBV7-6 with TRBJ2-5; 7 nucleotides agree with TRBD2. The J segment lost 5 bases and the V segment lost 2 bases, leaving 2 bases of the junction unmatched. Germline lookup yields CDR1 SGHVS and CDR2 FNYEAQ. This CDR3 region has 13 residues. The CDR3 loop reads CASSLRRGETQYF. The CDR3 DNA follows: TGTGCCAGCAGCTTAAGGCGGGGGGAGACCCAGTACTTC.

The chain employs TRBV28 and TRBJ1-2, with D unclear. V was shortened by 6 bases and J by 7 bases, with 12 bases between the two germline ends. The CDR3 is 12 residues long. Germline V gene sequence: CDR1 MDHEN, CDR2 SYDVKM. This CDR3 is CASRRSLGGYTF. DNA of the CDR3: TGTGCCAGCAGGCGGAGCCTCGGTGGCTACACCTTC.

The chain links TRBV7-2 to TRBJ2-5; D is perhaps TRBD1 (7 bases). CDR1 is SGHTA, CDR2 FQGNSA, per germline. The CDR3 has 15 residues. The V and J ends lost 4 bases and 4 bases respectively, with 16 bases between them. The CDR3 loop reads CASSYSTGTLETQYF. CDR3 DNA: TGTGCCAGCAGCTATTCGACAGGGACTTTAGAGACCCAGTACTTC. The full variable domain, its missing parts supplied by reference TRBV7-2 and TRBJ2-5, is GAGVSQSPSNKVTEKGKDVELRCDPISGHTALYWYRQSLGQGLEFLIYFQGNSAPDKSGLPSDRFSAERTGGSVSTLTIQRTQQEDSAVYLCASSYSTGTLETQYFGPGTRLLVL.

This chain links TRBV27 with TRBJ2-1; 14 bases match TRBD2. The junction had 10 bases not matched to a gene; V was cut back by 6 bases and J by 0 bases. CDR3 length: 19 amino acids. CDR1 is MNHEY and CDR2 is SMNVEV in the germline V gene (reference sequence). This CDR3 reads CASRAYSGTSGSSYNEQFF. The DNA for the CDR3 is TGTGCCAGCAGGGCCTACTCCGGGACTAGCGGGAGCTCCTACAATGAGCAGTTCTTC.

V and J are TRBV7-2 and TRBJ2-2, with D possibly being TRBD2 (6 bases). This CDR3 contains 18 residues. Germline-derived CDR1 and CDR2 are SGHTA and FQGNSA. With 7 bases removed from V and 4 bases from J, the gap between germline ends came to 25 bases. Written as DNA, the CDR3 is TGTGCCAGCACCCGTAACTCGTTCGGGAGAGGGCGCACCGGGGAGCTGTTTTTT. Translating gives CASTRNSFGRGRTGELFF.